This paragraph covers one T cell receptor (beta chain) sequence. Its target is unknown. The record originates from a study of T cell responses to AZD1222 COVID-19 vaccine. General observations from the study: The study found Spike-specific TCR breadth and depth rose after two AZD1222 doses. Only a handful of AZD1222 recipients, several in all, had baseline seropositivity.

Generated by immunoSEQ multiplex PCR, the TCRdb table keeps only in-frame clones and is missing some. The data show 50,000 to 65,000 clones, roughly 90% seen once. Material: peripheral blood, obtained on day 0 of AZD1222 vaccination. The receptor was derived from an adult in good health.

DNA for the CDR3: TGTGCCAGCACCGAGCGGGGGGGCGGGGAGACCCAGTACTTC. Encoded protein: CASTERGGGETQYF. V and J are TRBV6-6 and TRBJ2-5; 10 bases are shared with TRBD2. The J segment lost 5 bases and the V segment lost 7 bases, leaving 7 bases of the junction unmatched. This CDR3 spans 14 amino acids. CDR1 and CDR2 from the germline V gene are MNHNY and SVGAGI (reference sequence).